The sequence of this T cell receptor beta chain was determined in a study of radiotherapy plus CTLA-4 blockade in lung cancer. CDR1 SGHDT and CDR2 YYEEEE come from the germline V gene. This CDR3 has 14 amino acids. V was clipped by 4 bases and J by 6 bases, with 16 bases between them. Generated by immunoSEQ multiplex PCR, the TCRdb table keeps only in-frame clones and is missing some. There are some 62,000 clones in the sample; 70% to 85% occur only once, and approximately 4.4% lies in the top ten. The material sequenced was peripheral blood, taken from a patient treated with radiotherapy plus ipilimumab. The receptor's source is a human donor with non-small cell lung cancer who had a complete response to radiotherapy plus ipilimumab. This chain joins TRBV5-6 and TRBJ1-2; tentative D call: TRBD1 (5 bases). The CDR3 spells CASSLGTTRNGYTF. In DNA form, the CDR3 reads TGTGCCAGCAGCCTCGGGACGACGCGGAATGGCTACACCTTC.